This T cell receptor (beta chain) was profiled in a study of blood T cell repertoires in COVID-19. Study information: Both acute and convalescent COVID-19 samples were obtained from the United States, Italy and Spain.

The V gene's germline CDR1 is SGHKS and CDR2 YYEKEE (reference sequence). V lost 0 bases and J 2 bases, leaving 14 bases between the germline ends. There are 16 residues in the CDR3. Per the original methods: Amplification with reference gene primers provided the estimates of nucleated cell counts. Method: immunoSEQ multiplex PCR; TCRdb's copy keeps in-frame clones and lacks some. For V, J and clone size, that table is used; D and trimming come from the DNA. This table holds 100,000 to 110,000 clones, approximately 84% found once. Sequencing was done on a sample of peripheral blood. The receptor was derived from a man in his thirties or forties in a cohort sampled during active COVID-19. The genes are TRBV5-5 and TRBJ2-5; D gene unclear. CDR3 residues: CASSLGAGYVQETQYF. Written as DNA, the CDR3 is TGTGCCAGCAGCTTGGGTGCAGGCTATGTGCAAGAGACCCAGTACTTC.